These 32 T cell receptor beta chains share one sample of origin, sequenced in a study of blood T cell repertoires in COVID-19. Only in-frame clones appear in the TCRdb table, and some are missing; sequencing was by immunoSEQ multiplex PCR. Of 26,000 or so clones listed, around 60% are singletons. Specimen: peripheral blood. These receptors originate from a man aged 55 to 70 with active or convalescent COVID-19.

The CDR3 DNA reads as TGTGCCAGCAGTCGGAGTAACGGGGATACGCAGTATTTT. It is translated as CASSRSNGDTQYF. J is TRBJ2-3 and V is TRBV2; D is undetermined. Trimming removed 5 bases at V and 6 bases at J, with 12 bases between. The CDR3 runs to 13 residues. Germline CDR1 SNHLY, CDR2 FYNNEI. The complete variable domain, with remaining parts taken from reference TRBV2 and TRBJ2-3, reads EPEVTQTPSHQVTQMGQEVILRCVPISNHLYFYWYRQILGQKVEFLVSFYNNEISEKSEIFDDQFSVERPDGSNFTLKIRSTKLEDSAMYFCASSRSNGDTQYFGPGTRLTVL.

This clone came up once. CDR3 protein: CASSVRGQGTGELFF. The CDR3 DNA reads TGTGCCAGCAGCGTGCGGGGACAGGGGACCGGGGAGCTGTTTTTT. This rearrangement joins TRBV6-5 to TRBJ2-2, with 10 bases matching TRBD1. With 6 bases clipped from V and 5 bases from J, the junction kept 6 bases outside the gene matches. Germline V gene sequence: CDR1 MNHEY, CDR2 SVGAGI. The CDR3 runs 15 residues.

The chain uses TRBV15 and TRBJ2-6; 8 bases match TRBD1. The CDR3 contains 18 residues. The trim removed 5 bases at V and 0 bases at J, leaving 9 bases unmatched. CDR1 LNHNV and CDR2 YYDKDF come from the germline V gene (reference sequence). The CDR3 DNA sequence: TGTGCCACCAGCTTTGGACGGACAGGGAGCTCTGGGGCCAACGTCCTGACTTTC. Translated: CATSFGRTGSSGANVLTF.

This clone has only a few counts. The V gene is TRBV29-1, the J gene TRBJ1-1; 9 positions match TRBD1. The CDR3 runs to 14 residues. The germline V gene encodes CDR1 SQVTM and CDR2 ANQGSEA. After removal of 4 bases from V and 6 bases from J, the junction contained 9 bases not matched to a gene. The CDR3 DNA follows: TGCAGCGTTGTCGGGACAGGGATGCGAGCTGAAGCTTTCTTT. It encodes CSVVGTGMRAEAFF.

The chain recombines TRBV29-1 with TRBJ2-1; 8 bases fit TRBD1. The CDR3 length is 14 residues. In germline, CDR1 is SQVTM, CDR2 ANQGSEA. With 8 bases clipped from V and 4 bases from J, the junction kept 10 bases outside the gene matches. DNA for the CDR3: TGCAGCCACTTAGGACAGGGATGGTACAATGAGCAGTTCTTC. This translates into CSHLGQGWYNEQFF.

This clone came up once. The chain combines TRBV27 with TRBJ1-2, with TRBD1 identical over 8 bases. With 2 bases clipped from V and 2 bases from J, the junction kept 4 bases outside the gene matches. Germline values: CDR1 MNHEY, CDR2 SMNVEV (reference sequence). CDR3 size: 15 residues. The CDR3 is CASSLGTGLNYGYTF. For the CDR3, the DNA is TGTGCCAGCAGTTTAGGGACAGGCCTAAACTATGGCTACACCTTC.

This clone has only a few counts. The CDR3 region is CASRVGQGLANEQFF. The DNA for the CDR3 is TGTGCCAGCAGGGTGGGACAGGGGCTGGCGAATGAGCAGTTCTTC. The chain combines TRBV2 with TRBJ2-1; TRBD1 matches 10 bases. The CDR3 length is 15 residues. Per germline, CDR1 SNHLY and CDR2 FYNNEI. V was clipped by 6 bases and J by 7 bases; unmatched bases: 9.

The CDR3 here is CASSRLTIAEAFF. The CDR3 DNA reads TGCGCCAGCAGCCGACTTACTATCGCTGAAGCTTTCTTT. The chain links TRBV4-1 to TRBJ1-1; no definite D call. Germline-derived CDR1 and CDR2 are MGHRA and YSYEKL. Trimming took 4 bases from V and 6 from J, leaving 12 bases between them. The CDR3 consists of 13 residues.

The chain combines TRBV19 with TRBJ2-1; D unclear. The CDR3 loop spans 11 amino acids. Germline values: CDR1 LNHDA, CDR2 SQIVND (reference sequence). Deletions cut 7 bases from V and 4 bases from J, with 5 bases between. CDR3 nucleotide sequence: TGTGCCAGTAAACGGTACAATGAGCAGTTCTTC. This translates into CASKRYNEQFF.

This sequence joins TRBV5-6 and TRBJ2-3; TRBD1 aligns across 9 bases. Germline loops: CDR1 SGHDT, CDR2 YYEEEE. Trimming took 1 base from V and 1 from J; bases not matched to a gene: 4. The CDR3 is 16 amino acids. The CDR3 spells CASSLSRTGGTDTQYF. The CDR3 coding sequence is TGTGCCAGCAGCTTGTCCCGGACAGGGGGCACAGATACGCAGTATTTT.

This clone was seen a single time. V gene TRBV2 combines with J gene TRBJ2-6, with D possibly matching TRBD1 (6 bases). CDR1 and CDR2 from the germline V gene are SNHLY and FYNNEI. Trimming removed 6 bases from V and 8 bases from J, with 11 bases in between. This CDR3 region has 13 residues. For the CDR3, the DNA is TGTGCCAGCAGAACAGGGATAACCAACGTCCTGACTTTC. It yields the protein CASRTGITNVLTF. The entire variable domain, with the rest obtained from reference TRBV2 and TRBJ2-6, is as follows: EPEVTQTPSHQVTQMGQEVILRCVPISNHLYFYWYRQILGQKVEFLVSFYNNEISEKSEIFDDQFSVERPDGSNFTLKIRSTKLEDSAMYFCASRTGITNVLTFGAGSRLTVL.

This chain uses TRBV6-2 or TRBV6-3 with TRBJ1-5, with D perhaps matching TRBD1 (6 bases). The CDR3 loop spans 15 amino acids. Trimming took off 1 base at V and 3 bases at J, with 10 bases between the two ends. Germline CDR1 and CDR2: MNHEY and SVGEGT. The CDR3 loop reads CASSYFRGDNQPQHF. CDR3 DNA: TGTGCCAGCAGTTACTTCAGGGGCGACAATCAGCCCCAGCATTTT.

The rearrangement links TRBV20-1 to TRBJ2-5; 14 bases map to TRBD2. The CDR3 consists of 16 residues. The germline gives CDR1 DFQATT, CDR2 SNEGSKA (reference sequence). J gave up 5 bases and V 3 bases, and 8 bases lay outside the gene matches. The CDR3 loop is CSASFRGLAGGETQYF. The DNA for the CDR3 is TGCAGTGCTAGTTTTCGTGGACTAGCGGGAGGCGAGACCCAGTACTTC.

This chain connects TRBV2 to TRBJ1-5, with D unclear. In germline, CDR1 is SNHLY, CDR2 FYNNEI. CDR3 length: 14 residues. V lost 10 bases and J lost 4, with 17 bases in between. CDR3 sequence: CAIGMEAHNQPQHF. In nucleotides, the CDR3 is TGTGCCATCGGAATGGAGGCACATAATCAGCCCCAGCATTTT.

This sequence joins TRBV4-2 and TRBJ2-2; 14 bases agree with TRBD2. The V gene end was trimmed by 0 bases and the J gene end by 5 bases; junction bases not matched to a gene: 8. The V gene's germline CDR1 is LGHNA and CDR2 YNFKEQ. The length of the CDR3 is 19 residues. As DNA, the CDR3 is TGTGCCAGCAGCCAAGATGTCGGGACTAGCGGGGGCTATACCGGGGAGCTGTTTTTT. It is translated as CASSQDVGTSGGYTGELFF.

This clone was counted between two and nine times. This chain uses TRBV5-1 with TRBJ2-7, with D tentatively TRBD2 (6 bases). There are 14 residues in the CDR3. Per the germline V gene, CDR1 is SGHRS and CDR2 is YFSETQ. Trimming removed 1 base at V and 3 bases at J, with 11 bases between. This CDR3 reads CASSLYGSGYEQYF. CDR3 nucleotides: TGCGCCAGCAGCTTGTATGGTAGCGGCTACGAGCAGTACTTC. The variable domain in full, with the rest retrieved from reference TRBV5-1 and TRBJ2-7, is KAGVTQTPRYLIKTRGQQVTLSCSPISGHRSVSWYQQTPGQGLQFLFEYFSETQRNKGNFPGRFSGRQFSNSRSEMNVSTLELGDSALYLCASSLYGSGYEQYFGPGTRLTVT.

The chain is built from TRBV19 and TRBJ1-2; the D gene is possibly TRBD1 (5 bases). The germline V and J ends were trimmed by 10 bases and 6 bases, with 18 bases remaining between them. The CDR3 length is 13 residues. Per the germline V gene, CDR1 is LNHDA and CDR2 is SQIVND (reference sequence). The chain's CDR3 is CATQATGLHGYTF. CDR3 DNA sequence: TGTGCCACCCAAGCAACAGGTCTCCATGGCTACACCTTC.

For the CDR3, the DNA is TGTGCCAGCAGTCCACCAGGGGCAGTCTATGGCTACACCTTC. Translating gives CASSPPGAVYGYTF. This chain connects TRBV27 to TRBJ1-2; the D gene is possibly TRBD1 (6 bases). Trimming left V 5 bases short and J 4 bases short, with 14 bases between. Germline CDR1 reads MNHEY; CDR2 reads SMNVEV (reference sequence). The CDR3 covers 14 residues.

The CDR3 region has the DNA TGCAGCGTTAGTAGGGGCAGCAATCAGCCCCAGCATTTT. Its translation is CSVSRGSNQPQHF. The chain combines TRBV29-1 with TRBJ1-5; D may be TRBD1 (5 bases). Per germline, CDR1 SQVTM and CDR2 ANQGSEA. V was pared by 5 bases and J by 1 base, with 9 bases between. The CDR3 runs to 13 residues.

CDR3 sequence reads: CASSYSGRRWNTEAFF. In DNA form, the CDR3 reads TGTGCCAGCAGTTACTCTGGGCGGAGGTGGAACACTGAAGCTTTCTTT. The chain is built from TRBV6-5 and TRBJ1-1; no reliable D call. CDR3 size: 16 residues. Germline-derived CDR1 and CDR2 are MNHEY and SVGAGI. The V and J ends lost 0 bases and 1 base respectively, with 12 bases between them.

This clone turned up a few times. The rearrangement links TRBV5-5 to TRBJ1-2; no reliable D call. Per the germline V gene, CDR1 is SGHKS and CDR2 is YYEKEE (reference sequence). V was trimmed by 0 bases and J by 6 bases, leaving 9 bases between them. The CDR3 runs to 13 residues. CDR3 sequence: CASSLAQLNGYTF. In DNA form, the CDR3 reads TGTGCCAGCAGCTTGGCACAGCTTAATGGCTACACCTTC.

This clone has a single count. The genes are TRBV30 and TRBJ1-3; D is undetermined. This CDR3 contains 14 residues. With 4 bases removed from V and 1 base from J, the gap between germline ends came to 11 bases. Germline CDR1 GTSNPN, CDR2 SVGIG (reference sequence). CDR3 protein: CAWMRVISGNTIYF. The CDR3 DNA sequence: TGTGCCTGGATGAGGGTGATATCTGGAAACACCATATATTTT. The full variable domain, with the rest looked up from reference TRBV30 and TRBJ1-3, is SQTIHQWPATLVQPVGSPLSLECTVEGTSNPNLYWYRQAAGRGLQLLFYSVGIGQISSEVPQNLSASRPQDRQFILSSKKLLLSDSGFYLCAWMRVISGNTIYFGEGSWLTVV.

The V gene is TRBV4-2, the J gene TRBJ2-2; 14 bases are shared with TRBD2. With 4 bases clipped from V and 5 bases from J, the junction kept 15 bases outside the gene matches. Germline V lookup: CDR1 LGHNA, CDR2 YNFKEQ. CDR3 length: 20 residues. This CDR3 reads CASSPGKGLAGVKWTGELFF. CDR3 coding DNA: TGTGCCAGCAGCCCAGGAAAGGGACTAGCGGGAGTTAAATGGACCGGGGAGCTGTTTTTT.

The chain combines TRBV27 with TRBJ2-5; D remains ambiguous. Per germline, CDR1 MNHEY and CDR2 SMNVEV (reference sequence). V lost 0 bases to trimming and J lost 5 bases, with 7 bases between them. This CDR3 region has 13 residues. The CDR3 bases are TGTGCCAGCAGTTTATCCTTCTCGGAGACCCAGTACTTC. It translates to CASSLSFSETQYF.

The rearrangement joins TRBV28 to TRBJ1-6, with 7 bases matching TRBD1. The CDR3 is 16 amino acids. CDR1 is MDHEN, CDR2 SYDVKM, per germline. J was trimmed by 10 bases and V by 7 bases; bases with no gene match: 16. In DNA, the CDR3 is TGTGCCAGCACCCCCTCGGACAGGCTGTATGGATCACCCCTCCACTTT. Translation gives CASTPSDRLYGSPLHF.

This clone was seen a few times. This chain links TRBV5-1 with TRBJ1-2; possible D gene TRBD1, 5 bases. Per germline, CDR1 SGHRS and CDR2 YFSETQ. CDR3 length: 15 residues. The germline V and J ends were trimmed by 0 bases and 8 bases, with 17 bases remaining between them. The CDR3 DNA sequence: TGCGCCAGCAGCTTGGCCGGAAGGGGCTCGAAGGGCTACACCTTC. This encodes CASSLAGRGSKGYTF.

This clone was found a few times. This sample includes further DNA sequences coding for the same CDR3. V is TRBV20-1 and J is TRBJ1-1; maybe TRBD1 (5 bases). Trimming shortened V by 3 bases and J by 0 bases, and 11 bases separated the two germline ends. Germline CDR1 and CDR2: DFQATT and SNEGSKA (reference sequence). The CDR3 extends over 14 amino acids. In DNA form, the CDR3 reads TGCAGTGCTAGTCGGGAGGGGATGAACACTGAAGCTTTCTTT. Translating it yields CSASREGMNTEAFF.

This clone was seen more than once but under ten times. The V gene is TRBV5-1, the J gene TRBJ2-1, with D perhaps TRBD2 (7 bases). The V gene's germline CDR1 is SGHRS and CDR2 YFSETQ. The CDR3 runs 16 residues. V lost 4 bases, J lost 4 bases, and 18 bases lay in between. The CDR3 loop is CASSRVAGAVYNEQFF. CDR3 bases: TGCGCCAGCAGCCGCGTTGCGGGGGCGGTTTACAATGAGCAGTTCTTC.

The V and J genes are TRBV6-5 and TRBJ2-1; TRBD1 agrees at 8 bases. V gave up 2 bases and J gave up 4 bases; unmatched junction bases: 4. In germline, CDR1 is MNHEY, CDR2 SVGAGI. This CDR3 is built from 15 residues. In DNA form, the CDR3 reads TGTGCCAGCAGTTACGGGACAGGCCTTTACAATGAGCAGTTCTTC. It specifies CASSYGTGLYNEQFF.

This clone was picked up a small number of times. The genes are TRBV15 and TRBJ1-2; D is unclear. V was clipped by 1 base and J by 4 bases, with 7 bases between them. The germline V gene encodes CDR1 LNHNV and CDR2 YYDKDF (reference sequence). The CDR3 extends over 13 amino acids. The CDR3 region is CATSRGQPYGYTF. The CDR3 nucleotides are TGTGCCACCAGCAGAGGGCAACCCTATGGCTACACCTTC.

The rearrangement links TRBV5-1 to TRBJ1-2; a possible D gene is TRBD1 (5 bases). CDR1 is SGHRS, CDR2 YFSETQ, per germline. Trimming took 3 bases from V and 0 from J, leaving 6 bases between them. This CDR3 comprises 13 residues. CDR3 sequence (DNA): TGCGCCAGCAGCTCGACAGCTAACTATGGCTACACCTTC. It encodes CASSSTANYGYTF.

CDR3 bases: TGTGCCAGCAGTGAAGATGACTCCTGGTATGGCTACACCTTC. This codes for CASSEDDSWYGYTF. This chain links TRBV6-1 with TRBJ1-2; D is unresolved. This CDR3 has 14 amino acids. V was shortened by 1 base and J by 5 bases, with 11 bases between the two germline ends. Germline values: CDR1 MNHNS, CDR2 SASEGT.